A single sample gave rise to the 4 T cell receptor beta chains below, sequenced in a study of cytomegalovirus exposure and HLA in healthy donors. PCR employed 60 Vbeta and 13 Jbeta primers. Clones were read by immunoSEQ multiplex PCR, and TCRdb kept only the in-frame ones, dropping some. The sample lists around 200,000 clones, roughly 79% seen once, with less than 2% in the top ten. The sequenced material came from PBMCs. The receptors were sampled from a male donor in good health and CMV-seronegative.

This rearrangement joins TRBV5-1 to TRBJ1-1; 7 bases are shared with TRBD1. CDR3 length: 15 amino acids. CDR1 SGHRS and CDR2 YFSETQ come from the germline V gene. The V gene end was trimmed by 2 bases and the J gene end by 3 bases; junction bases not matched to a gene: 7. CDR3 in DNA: TGCGCCAGCAGCTTCGACAGGGTAGAACACACTGAAGCTTTCTTT. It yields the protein CASSFDRVEHTEAFF. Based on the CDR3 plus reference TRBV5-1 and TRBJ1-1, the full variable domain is KAGVTQTPRYLIKTRGQQVTLSCSPISGHRSVSWYQQTPGQGLQFLFEYFSETQRNKGNFPGRFSGRQFSNSRSEMNVSTLELGDSALYLCASSFDRVEHTEAFFGQGTRLTVV.

CDR3 bases: TGCAGCGTTGAAGGGGACAGGGGAAGCTCCTACGAGCAGTACTTC. Translated: CSVEGDRGSSYEQYF. The chain employs TRBV29-1 and TRBJ2-7; TRBD1 matches 10 bases. The CDR3 has 15 residues. Per the germline V gene, CDR1 is SQVTM and CDR2 is ANQGSEA. J gave up 0 bases and V 1 base, and 3 bases lay outside the gene matches.

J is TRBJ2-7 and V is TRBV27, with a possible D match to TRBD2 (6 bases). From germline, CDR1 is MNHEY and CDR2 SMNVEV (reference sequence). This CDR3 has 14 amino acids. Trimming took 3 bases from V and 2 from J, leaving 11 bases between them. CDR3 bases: TGTGCCAGCAGTTTTGGAGGGGCGGCCTACGAGCAGTACTTC. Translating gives CASSFGGAAYEQYF.

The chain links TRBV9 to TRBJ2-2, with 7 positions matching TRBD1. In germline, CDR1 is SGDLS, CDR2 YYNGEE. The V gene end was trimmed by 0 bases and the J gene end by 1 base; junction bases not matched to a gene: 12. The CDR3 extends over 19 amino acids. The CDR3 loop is CASSVDRGTHFRNTGELFF. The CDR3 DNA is TGTGCCAGCAGCGTAGACAGGGGCACCCACTTCCGGAACACCGGGGAGCTGTTTTTT.